The 27 T cell receptor beta chains below come from one sample, sequenced in a study of blood T cells in healthy people across ages. With a J-beta primer mix and a sample-barcoded 5' primer, a second PCR ran roughly 6 to 12 cycles. TCRdb processed the 5' RACE reads anew with MiXCR; each CDR3 protein has one entry. The data show 1 million to 1.2 million distinct CDR3 sequences, about two fifths seen once. Sequencing was done on a sample of blood. The receptors come from a young man in good health.

This sequence joins TRBV2 and TRBJ2-1; TRBD1 matches 8 bases. The J call may be faulty, since TRBJ2-7 better matches the DNA end. From germline, CDR1 is SNHLY and CDR2 FYNNEI. The CDR3 loop spans 15 amino acids. CDR3 nucleotides: TGTGCCAGCAAGACAGGGGATAGCTCCTACAATGAGCAGTACTTC. This translates into CASKTGDSSYNEQYF.

V is TRBV6-6 and J is TRBJ1-2; no reliable D call. CDR1 and CDR2 (germline): MNHNY, SVGAGI (reference sequence). Trimming took off 6 bases at V and 8 bases at J, with 16 bases between the two ends. The CDR3 consists of 13 residues. In DNA, the CDR3 is TGTGCCAGCAGCGCCTATAAGGGAGGAGGCTACACCTTC. It codes for CASSAYKGGGYTF.

Points on this clonotype: This may be a read error: a much more frequent sequence differs by one nucleotide. The genes are TRBV7-2 and TRBJ2-7; D may match TRBD1 or TRBD2 (5 bases each). Per germline, CDR1 SGHTA and CDR2 FQGNSA. The V and J ends lost 4 bases and 6 bases respectively, with 16 bases between them. The CDR3 has 14 residues. CDR3 protein: CASSSVVGVSEQYF. DNA for the CDR3: TGTGCCAGCAGCTCCGTTGTGGGGGTTAGCGAGCAGTACTTC.

At least ten counts were recorded for this clonotype. This rearrangement joins TRBV7-2 to TRBJ2-1, with D unresolved. The CDR3 loop spans 15 amino acids. The V end lost 3 bases, the J end lost 8 bases, and 17 bases lay between the germline ends. Germline values: CDR1 SGHTA, CDR2 FQGNSA. This CDR3 is CASSLWAGLFDEQFF. In nucleotides, the CDR3 is TGTGCCAGCAGCTTGTGGGCCGGTTTATTCGATGAGCAGTTCTTC.

V usage is TRBV27 and J usage is TRBJ2-7; 12 bases align to TRBD2. After removal of 2 bases from V and 6 bases from J, the junction contained 11 bases not matched to a gene. The CDR3 runs 17 residues. Germline lookup yields CDR1 MNHEY and CDR2 SMNVEV (reference sequence). The CDR3 region is CASSLSSGLAGFREQYF. The DNA of the CDR3 is TGTGCCAGCAGTTTAAGTAGCGGACTAGCGGGGTTTCGCGAGCAGTACTTC.

This sequence joins TRBV5-4 and TRBJ2-7; 8 nucleotides agree with TRBD1. Germline loops: CDR1 SGHNT, CDR2 YYREEE (reference sequence). The CDR3 length is 13 residues. The V segment lost 5 bases and the J segment 5 bases; nucleotides outside the gene matches: 6. The CDR3 DNA reads TGTGCCAGCAGTCGGACAGGGAAACACGAGCAGTACTTC. This translates into CASSRTGKHEQYF.

The chain combines TRBV11-2 with TRBJ1-3; unclear D gene. CDR3 size: 16 residues. CDR1 and CDR2 from the germline V gene are SGHAT and FQNNGV. V gave up 0 bases and J gave up 0 bases, with 9 bases separating them. As DNA, the CDR3 is TGTGCCAGCAGCTTAGATCGGAGCCGCTCTGGAAACACCATATATTTT. Translated: CASSLDRSRSGNTIYF.

CDR3 residues: CASSSAGVNQPQHF. In DNA, the CDR3 is TGTGCCAGCAGCTCGGCCGGGGTCAATCAGCCCCAGCATTTT. This chain links TRBV7-8 with TRBJ1-5, with D unclear. The CDR3 loop spans 14 amino acids. The germline V and J ends were trimmed by 4 bases and 3 bases, with 10 bases remaining between them. The germline V gene has CDR1 SGHVS and CDR2 FQNEAQ.

This clonotype was observed a handful of times. The chain carries TRBV7-9 and TRBJ1-2, with 7 bases aligning to TRBD1. The junction had 9 bases not matched to a gene; V was cut back by 6 bases and J by 2 bases. There are 15 residues in the CDR3. Germline V gene data show CDR1 as SEHNR and CDR2 as FQNEAQ (reference sequence). CDR3 region: CASSPQGQPNYGYTF. As DNA, the CDR3 is TGTGCCAGCAGTCCCCAGGGACAGCCCAACTATGGCTACACCTTC.

This chain joins TRBV9 and TRBJ2-1, with 10 bases fitting TRBD2. Germline CDR1 is SGDLS and CDR2 is YYNGEE. V dropped 4 bases and J dropped 0; count of bases not matched to a gene: 13. The CDR3 has 19 residues. The CDR3 nucleotides read TGTGCCAGCAGCCCGCGGTGGAGTAGCGGGGGGAGCTCCTACAATGAGCAGTTCTTC. This translates into CASSPRWSSGGSSYNEQFF.

V is TRBV14 and J is TRBJ1-1; D may be TRBD1 (6 bases). This CDR3 has 13 amino acids. Per the germline V gene, CDR1 is SGHDN and CDR2 is FVKESK. Trimming removed 1 base at V and 12 bases at J, with 15 bases between. CDR3 in DNA: TGTGCCAGCAGCCAAGGGAGGGGGACCAAACCTTTCTTT. This sequence encodes CASSQGRGTKPFF.

This clonotype was counted only a few times. The J gene is TRBJ2-1, the V gene TRBV7-7, with D possibly being TRBD2 (5 bases). Trimming took off 5 bases at V and 0 bases at J, with 17 bases between the two ends. Germline V lookup: CDR1 SSHAT, CDR2 FNYEAQ (reference sequence). CDR3 length: 17 amino acids. The CDR3 bases are TGTGCCAGCAGCCCGTGGAGGCCGACCAGCTCCTACAATGAGCAGTTCTTC. This gives the protein CASSPWRPTSSYNEQFF.

The V and J genes are TRBV19 and TRBJ1-2, with TRBD1 as a possible D gene (5 bases). Looked up from germline, CDR1 is LNHDA and CDR2 is SQIVND (reference sequence). Trimming shortened V by 8 bases and J by 0 bases, and 16 bases separated the two germline ends. The CDR3 extends over 15 amino acids. As DNA, the CDR3 is TGTGCCAGTGCCCTCCGGGGGGAGTCTAACTATGGCTACACCTTC. Translating it yields CASALRGESNYGYTF.

The CDR3 spells CASSQANQPQHF. CDR3 sequence (DNA): TGTGCCAGCAGTCAGGCCAATCAGCCCCAGCATTTT. This sequence joins TRBV12-3 or TRBV12-4 and TRBJ1-5, with unresolved D. V was trimmed by 5 bases and J by 3 bases, leaving 5 bases between them. This CDR3 comprises 12 residues.

This clonotype was counted ten times or more. The chain has TRBV2 and TRBJ2-1; D call uncertain. V was clipped by 6 bases and J by 2 bases, with 20 bases between them. Germline V gene data show CDR1 as SNHLY and CDR2 as FYNNEI. This CDR3 region has 17 residues. In DNA form, the CDR3 reads TGTGCCAGCAGGCGCAGGATTATCAGGTCCACCTACAATGAGCAGTTCTTC. Translation: CASRRRIIRSTYNEQFF.

This clonotype turned up a few times. The chain links TRBV6-6 to TRBJ2-1; 7 bases are a match to TRBD2. V gave up 4 bases and J gave up 10 bases; unmatched junction bases: 13. Germline V gene data show CDR1 as MNHNY and CDR2 as SVGAGI (reference sequence). The CDR3 totals 15 residues. The CDR3 sequence: CASSSGGGLGREQFF. The CDR3 DNA sequence: TGTGCCAGCAGTTCAGGCGGGGGTCTAGGCAGGGAGCAGTTCTTC.

This clonotype came up a few times. The chain employs TRBV20-1 and TRBJ2-3, with D possibly called TRBD1 or TRBD2 (5 bases each). Germline-derived CDR1 and CDR2 are DFQATT and SNEGSKA (reference sequence). Deletions cut 3 bases from V and 6 bases from J, with 22 bases between. The CDR3 runs to 16 residues. DNA for the CDR3: TGCAGTGCTAGGGGGGATTCGGGGCTCCCCGGGGATACGCAGTATTTT. It is translated as CSARGDSGLPGDTQYF.

In this sample, this clonotype turned up a few times. The CDR3 is CASRLAGLRQETQYF. The CDR3 DNA sequence: TGTGCCAGCAGGCTAGCGGGGCTCCGACAAGAGACCCAGTACTTC. The rearrangement uses TRBV6-5 and TRBJ2-5; 9 positions match TRBD2. This CDR3 spans 15 amino acids. In germline, CDR1 is MNHEY, CDR2 SVGAGI. V lost 6 bases, J lost 2 bases, and 7 bases stayed unmatched.

CDR3 loop: CASSDSNRESGYTF. The CDR3 DNA is TGTGCCAGCAGTGACTCGAACAGGGAGTCTGGCTACACCTTC. The chain links TRBV6-4 to TRBJ1-2, with TRBD1 as a possible D gene (6 bases). The CDR3 spans 14 residues. CDR1 and CDR2 from the germline V gene are MRHNA and SNTAGT. Trimming stripped 0 bases from V and 7 bases from J, with 12 bases between.

The J gene is TRBJ1-6, the V gene TRBV9; unclear D gene. This CDR3 spans 15 amino acids. Per the germline V gene, CDR1 is SGDLS and CDR2 is YYNGEE. The V gene lost 4 bases and the J gene lost 3 bases, with 11 bases spanning the gap. CDR3 in amino acids: CASSPLGDYNSPLHF. In DNA form, the CDR3 reads TGTGCCAGCAGCCCATTAGGTGACTATAATTCACCCCTCCACTTT.

This sequence joins TRBV12-3 or TRBV12-4 and TRBJ2-4; maybe TRBD2 (6 bases). The assigned J gene may be wrong: the sequence end matches TRBJ2-5 better. CDR3 size: 15 residues. CDR3 sequence (DNA): TGTGCCAGCAGTTTACAGGGCAGGGAGGAGGAGACCCAGTACTTC. Translating gives CASSLQGREEETQYF.

The table lists this clonotype with a few counts. V is TRBV3-1 and J is TRBJ2-3; TRBD1 aligns across 10 bases. Trimming removed 0 bases from V and 3 bases from J; junction bases left unmatched: 12. Germline loops: CDR1 LGHDT, CDR2 YNNKEL (reference sequence). This CDR3 comprises 19 residues. Written as DNA, the CDR3 is TGTGCCAGCAGCCAAGATTTCGGGACAGGGGATGAGAGGACAGATACGCAGTATTTT. Protein product: CASSQDFGTGDERTDTQYF.

This sequence joins TRBV5-1 and TRBJ2-3, with TRBD1 identical over 8 bases. The germline V gene encodes CDR1 SGHRS and CDR2 YFSETQ. V lost 4 bases, J lost 2 bases, and 6 bases stayed unmatched. The CDR3 spans 15 residues. The chain's CDR3 is CASSLRTGTTDTQYF. The DNA of the CDR3 is TGCGCCAGCAGCCTAAGGACAGGGACCACAGATACGCAGTATTTT.

The chain recombines TRBV12-3 or TRBV12-4 with TRBJ1-1; 7 nucleotides line up with TRBD1. J lost 4 bases, V lost 11 bases, and 10 bases had no gene match. The CDR3 spans 13 residues. The CDR3 spells CAGNRGWGTEAFF. DNA of the CDR3: TGTGCCGGAAACAGGGGCTGGGGCACTGAAGCTTTCTTT.

The chain employs TRBV27 and TRBJ1-2; a weak D match, TRBD1 (5 bases). Germline CDR1 is MNHEY and CDR2 is SMNVEV (reference sequence). Trimming took off 2 bases at V and 2 bases at J, with 12 bases between the two ends. The CDR3 extends over 15 amino acids. The DNA of the CDR3 is TGTGCCAGCAGTTTAGATGGGGCGCCGAACTATGGCTACACCTTC. It yields the protein CASSLDGAPNYGYTF.

V and J are TRBV12-5 and TRBJ1-5; TRBD1 is a possible D gene (5 bases). This CDR3 has 12 residues. Between the trimmed V and J ends, which lost 4 bases and 5 bases, there was a span of 6 bases. Per germline, CDR1 LGHNT and CDR2 FRNRAP. CDR3 DNA sequence: TGTGCTAGTGGTTGGGGGGATCAGCCCCAGCATTTT. It is translated as CASGWGDQPQHF.

The rearrangement uses TRBV18 and TRBJ2-2; 14 bases are a match to TRBD2. V was pared by 8 bases and J by 0 bases, with 8 bases of the junction left unmatched. CDR3 length: 18 amino acids. Germline V gives CDR1 KGHSH, CDR2 LQKENI. The CDR3 DNA reads TGTGCCAGCGCAGCAAGGACTAGCGGGGGGACGAACACCGGGGAGCTGTTTTTT. Residues: CASAARTSGGTNTGELFF.